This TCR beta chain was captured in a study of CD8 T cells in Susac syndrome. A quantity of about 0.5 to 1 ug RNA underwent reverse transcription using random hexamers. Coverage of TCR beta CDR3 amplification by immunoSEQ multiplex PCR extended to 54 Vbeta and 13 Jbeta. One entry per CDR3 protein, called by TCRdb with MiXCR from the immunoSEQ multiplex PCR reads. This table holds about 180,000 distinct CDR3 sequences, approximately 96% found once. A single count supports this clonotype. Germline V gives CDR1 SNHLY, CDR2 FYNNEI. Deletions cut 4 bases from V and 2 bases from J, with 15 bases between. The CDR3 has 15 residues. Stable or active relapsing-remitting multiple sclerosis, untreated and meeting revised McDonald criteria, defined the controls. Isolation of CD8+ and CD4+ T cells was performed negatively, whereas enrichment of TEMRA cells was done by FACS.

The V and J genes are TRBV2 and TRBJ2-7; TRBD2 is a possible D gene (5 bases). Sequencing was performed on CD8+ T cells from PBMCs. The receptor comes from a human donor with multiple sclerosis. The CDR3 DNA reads TGTGCCAGCAGTGGTCTCAGCGGAACTACCTACGAGCAGTACTTC. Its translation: CASSGLSGTTYEQYF.